The sequence of this T cell receptor beta chain was determined in a study of metastatic and nonmetastatic thyroid tumors. About the study: The authors compared repertoires across blood and tumor or nodule tissue from malignant and benign thyroid patients.

This clone has only a few counts. Its antigen is unidentified. Germline V gene data show CDR1 as MNHEY and CDR2 as SVGEGT. The V gene lost 6 bases and the J gene lost 3 bases, with 11 bases spanning the gap. The CDR3 has 13 amino acids. Original processing methods: Built for papillary thyroid cancer, a distant-metastasis classifier drew on CDR3 differences across clinicopathological groups. TCRdb re-called the PCR reads through MiXCR. TCRdb, not the original authors, processed these V and J calls. The repertoire holds roughly 4,700 clones, with 25% to 30% as singletons. Each patient came to thyroid surgery without any prior treatment (of any kind). Study-wide findings and caveats: Reported TCR beta diversity, measured in blood and tumor, was significantly higher for malignant thyroid tumors than for benign nodules.

The sequencing input was adjacent normal tissue. The chain combines TRBV6-2 or TRBV6-3 with TRBJ1-1; weak D call: TRBD1 (5 bases). The receptor's source is a female donor with papillary thyroid cancer or a benign thyroid nodule (not recorded which). Some clones in this sample may be carry-over from other donors' samples. CDR3: CASRTDSHTEAFF. The CDR3 DNA reads as TGTGCCAGCAGAACCGACAGCCACACTGAAGCTTTCTTT.